A single sample is the source of the 10 T cell receptor beta chains below, sequenced in a study of blood T cell repertoires in COVID-19. The assay was immunoSEQ multiplex PCR, and TCRdb's table has in-frame clones only and misses some. The table includes some 140,000 clones, about 80% detected once. The sequenced sample consisted of peripheral blood. These receptors were taken from an older woman with acute or convalescent COVID-19.

The chain links TRBV15 to TRBJ1-2, with 9 bases matching TRBD1. The J segment lost 7 bases and the V segment lost 2 bases, leaving 8 bases of the junction unmatched. This CDR3 contains 15 residues. The germline V gene encodes CDR1 LNHNV and CDR2 YYDKDF (reference sequence). This CDR3 reads CATSRSRQGEAGYTF. Here the CDR3 DNA reads TGTGCCACCAGCAGATCCCGACAGGGGGAGGCTGGCTACACCTTC. Drawing the rest from reference TRBV15 and TRBJ1-2, the complete variable domain is DAMVIQNPRYQVTQFGKPVTLSCSQTLNHNVMYWYQQKSSQAPKLLFHYYDKDFNNEADTPDNFQSRRPNTSFCFLDIRSPGLGDTAMYLCATSRSRQGEAGYTFGSGTRLTVV.

This clone has more than one count but fewer than ten. This sequence joins TRBV9 and TRBJ1-5; D unclear. Germline CDR1 is SGDLS and CDR2 is YYNGEE. Trimming shortened V by 3 bases and J by 7 bases, and 8 bases separated the two germline ends. The CDR3 covers 12 residues. This CDR3 reads CASSGGGQPQHF. The CDR3, as DNA: TGTGCCAGCAGCGGAGGAGGGCAGCCCCAGCATTTT.

The chain carries TRBV18 and TRBJ2-2; D perhaps matches TRBD2 (6 bases). CDR1 KGHSH and CDR2 LQKENI come from the germline V gene. The ends were cut back, 0 bases at V and 7 bases at J, with 15 bases in the middle. The CDR3 is 16 residues long. The CDR3 here is CASSPPSNREVGELFF. DNA of the CDR3: TGTGCCAGCTCACCACCAAGCAATAGGGAGGTCGGGGAGCTGTTTTTT.

The V and J genes are TRBV7-8 and TRBJ1-5; TRBD1 might be the D (6 bases). The CDR3 runs to 14 residues. V lost 1 base and J lost 4, with 8 bases in between. Germline CDR1 SGHVS, CDR2 FQNEAQ. CDR3 DNA sequence: TGTGCCAGCAGCTTAGGTACAGGGAATCAGCCCCAGCATTTT. Residues: CASSLGTGNQPQHF.

This clone appeared once. The J gene is TRBJ1-5, the V gene TRBV5-4; 8 bases map to TRBD1. Germline CDR1 SGHNT, CDR2 YYREEE (reference sequence). The CDR3 length is 15 residues. V trimming: 2 bases; J trimming: 2 bases; junction bases outside the gene matches: 3. The CDR3 DNA follows: TGTGCCAGCAGCTTAGACAGGGGACGCAATCAGCCCCAGCATTTT. This encodes CASSLDRGRNQPQHF.

This clone showed up just once. The chain joins TRBV7-2 to TRBJ1-4, with TRBD1 identical over 10 bases. The germline CDR1 and CDR2 sequences are SGHTA and FQGNSA. This CDR3 has 16 residues. J gave up 2 bases and V 6 bases, and 6 bases lay outside the gene matches. Here the CDR3 reads CASRWGTGATNEKLFF. As DNA, the CDR3 is TGTGCCAGCAGGTGGGGGACAGGGGCGACTAATGAAAAACTGTTTTTT.

The CDR3 loop is CASSAQGNTNEKLFF. The CDR3 DNA reads TGTGCCAGCAGTGCACAGGGGAATACTAATGAAAAACTGTTTTTT. This sequence joins TRBV27 and TRBJ1-4, with 7 bases identical to TRBD1. V lost 5 bases and J lost 2; bases outside the gene matches: 5. From germline, CDR1 is MNHEY and CDR2 SMNVEV (reference sequence). This CDR3 has 15 amino acids.

This chain uses TRBV12-3 or TRBV12-4 with TRBJ2-7; D remains ambiguous. This CDR3 contains 12 residues. Deletions cut 5 bases from V and 0 bases from J, with 5 bases between. The CDR3 nucleotides read TGTGCCAGCAGTCCGAGCTCCTACGAGCAGTACTTC. Protein sequence: CASSPSSYEQYF.

V and J are TRBV7-9 and TRBJ2-7; perhaps TRBD2 as D (6 bases). The germline V and J ends were trimmed by 1 base and 5 bases, with 9 bases remaining between them. The CDR3 is 13 amino acids. Looked up from germline, CDR1 is SEHNR and CDR2 is FQNEAQ (reference sequence). CDR3 sequence: CASSLVWEDEQYF. CDR3 sequence (DNA): TGTGCCAGCAGCTTAGTCTGGGAGGACGAGCAGTACTTC.

The DNA of the CDR3 is TGTGCCACCGAGGGGACAACCACAGATACGCAGTATTTT. Its protein is CATEGTTTDTQYF. The rearrangement links TRBV15 to TRBJ2-3, with a weak D call TRBD1 (6 bases). The V and J ends lost 8 bases and 2 bases respectively, with 11 bases between them. Looked up from germline, CDR1 is LNHNV and CDR2 is YYDKDF (reference sequence). The CDR3 is 13 amino acids.